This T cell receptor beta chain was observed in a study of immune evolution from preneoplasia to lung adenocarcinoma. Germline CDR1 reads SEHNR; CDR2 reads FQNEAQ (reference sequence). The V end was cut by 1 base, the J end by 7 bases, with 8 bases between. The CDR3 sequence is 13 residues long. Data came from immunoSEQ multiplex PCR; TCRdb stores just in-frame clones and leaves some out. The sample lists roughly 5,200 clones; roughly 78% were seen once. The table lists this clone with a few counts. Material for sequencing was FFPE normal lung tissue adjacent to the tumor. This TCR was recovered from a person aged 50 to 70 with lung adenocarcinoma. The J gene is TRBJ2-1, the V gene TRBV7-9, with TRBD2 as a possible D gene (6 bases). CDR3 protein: CASSLDGGNEQFF. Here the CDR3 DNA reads TGTGCCAGCAGCTTAGATGGGGGGAATGAGCAGTTCTTC.